Below are 13 T cell receptor beta chains sequenced from a single sample in a study of shared clonotypes between healthy human individuals. This table comes from immunoSEQ multiplex PCR, and its TCRdb copy is limited to in-frame clones, with some not included. The sample holds 980,000 or so clones, 60% to 85% seen once. Sequenced: memory CD4+ T cells sorted from blood. Subset defined: CD45RA-negative fraction. The receptors were gathered from a man younger than 35 in good health.

To note about this clone: Other nucleotide sequences from this sample produce the same CDR3. This chain's CDR3 is CASSPQTGETEAFF. The DNA for the CDR3 is TGTGCCAGCTCACCACAGACGGGGGAGACTGAAGCTTTCTTT. The gene calls are TRBV18 and TRBJ1-1; D might be TRBD1 (5 bases). The CDR3 has 14 residues. Germline V gives CDR1 KGHSH, CDR2 LQKENI. Trimming removed 1 base at V and 5 bases at J, with 11 bases between.

Concerning this clone: One junction end disagrees with the germline gene, perhaps due to a read error. This chain connects TRBV7-7 to TRBJ1-4; TRBD1 agrees at 7 bases. CDR1 is SSHAT, CDR2 FNYEAQ, per germline (reference sequence). This CDR3 region has 17 residues. This CDR3 is CASSLGEPGQSGEKLFF. The CDR3 nucleotides are TGTGCTAGCAGCTTAGGAGAACCGGGACAGTCGGGTGAAAAACTGTTTTTT.

This clone showed up just a few times. The chain employs TRBV30 and TRBJ1-2; D is uncertain. The CDR3 is 13 residues long. CDR1 is GTSNPN and CDR2 is SVGIG in the germline V gene (reference sequence). V was pared by 0 bases and J by 8 bases, with 13 bases between. This CDR3 reads CAWSVLQVGGYTF. DNA for the CDR3: TGTGCCTGGAGTGTACTTCAGGTGGGGGGCTACACCTTC. Drawing the rest from reference TRBV30 and TRBJ1-2, the complete variable domain is SQTIHQWPATLVQPVGSPLSLECTVEGTSNPNLYWYRQAAGRGLQLLFYSVGIGQISSEVPQNLSASRPQDRQFILSSKKLLLSDSGFYLCAWSVLQVGGYTFGSGTRLTVV.

This chain uses TRBV4-2 with TRBJ1-6; perhaps TRBD1 as D (6 bases). The germline CDR1 and CDR2 sequences are LGHNA and YNFKEQ. CDR3 length equals 17 residues. Trimming pared 2 bases from V and 4 bases from J, leaving 15 bases between. CDR3 sequence (DNA): TGTGCCAGCAGCCAATCAGGGGCGCAGGGGTATAATTCACCCCTCCACTTT. This translates into CASSQSGAQGYNSPLHF.

The rearrangement links TRBV5-6 to TRBJ2-5; 8 bases are shared with TRBD1. This CDR3 comprises 15 residues. With V trimmed by 1 base and J by 5 bases, 7 bases remained unmatched. The germline V gene has CDR1 SGHDT and CDR2 YYEEEE. CDR3: CASSLMQGAGETQYF. CDR3 DNA sequence: TGTGCCAGCAGCTTGATGCAGGGGGCAGGGGAGACCCAGTACTTC.

The rearrangement links TRBV19 to TRBJ1-5; 7 nucleotides agree with TRBD1. The CDR3 is made up of 14 amino acids. CDR1 LNHDA and CDR2 SQIVND come from the germline V gene (reference sequence). The V gene end was trimmed by 1 base and the J gene end by 6 bases; junction bases not matched to a gene: 3. For the CDR3, the DNA is TGTGCCAGTAGTATAGCCAGGGGGGTTCAGCCCCAGCATTTT. Amino acids: CASSIARGVQPQHF.

The chain links TRBV5-4 to TRBJ2-2, with 10 bases that match TRBD2. This CDR3 is 17 amino acids long. V shed 4 bases, J shed 1 base, and the junction held 7 bases outside the gene matches. Per the germline V gene, CDR1 is SGHNT and CDR2 is YYREEE (reference sequence). The CDR3 region is CASSPRAGGMNTGELFF. CDR3 coding DNA: TGTGCCAGCAGCCCCCGAGCGGGGGGGATGAACACCGGGGAGCTGTTTTTT.

This clone has a handful of counts. This chain joins TRBV6-6 and TRBJ1-2; no definite D call. V was pared by 6 bases and J by 2 bases, with 10 bases between. Germline loops: CDR1 MNHNY, CDR2 SVGAGI (reference sequence). The CDR3 totals 13 residues. The CDR3 nucleotides are TGTGCCAGCAGAAATGGGCGAAACTATGGCTACACCTTC. Its translation is CASRNGRNYGYTF.

This clone was counted only a few times. The gene calls are TRBV10-3 and TRBJ1-3; D is uncertain. Germline loops: CDR1 ENHRY, CDR2 SYGVKD. Trimming pared 3 bases from V and 8 bases from J, leaving 5 bases between. This CDR3 contains 11 residues. CDR3 amino acids: CAISDGDTIYF. In DNA form, the CDR3 reads TGTGCCATCAGTGACGGGGACACCATATATTTT.

The rearrangement uses TRBV5-6 and TRBJ1-6; 7 bases agree with TRBD1. Looked up from germline, CDR1 is SGHDT and CDR2 is YYEEEE. V lost 4 bases and J lost 9; bases outside the gene matches: 7. There are 14 residues in the CDR3. CDR3 amino acids: CASSDGQAGSPLHF. As DNA, the CDR3 is TGTGCCAGCAGCGACGGACAGGCTGGTTCACCCCTCCACTTT. Together with reference TRBV5-6 and TRBJ1-6, the CDR3 gives the full variable domain: DAGVTQSPTHLIKTRGQQVTLRCSPKSGHDTVSWYQQALGQGPQFIFQYYEEEERQRGNFPDRFSGHQFPNYSSELNVNALLLGDSALYLCASSDGQAGSPLHFGNGTRLTVT.

The chain links TRBV10-2 to TRBJ1-1; D is perhaps TRBD1 (5 bases). Trimming took 1 base from V and 3 from J, leaving 6 bases between them. Per germline, CDR1 WSHSY and CDR2 SAAADI. This CDR3 is 13 amino acids long. The CDR3: CASSEWGYTEAFF. CDR3 nucleotides: TGCGCCAGCAGTGAGTGGGGGTACACTGAAGCTTTCTTT.

This clone has more than one count but fewer than ten. This chain connects TRBV4-1 to TRBJ1-1; D is ambiguous. Germline CDR1 and CDR2: MGHRA and YSYEKL. V was shortened by 0 bases and J by 10 bases, with 15 bases between the two germline ends. There are 14 residues in the CDR3. Here the CDR3 reads CASSQDTQSRVAFF. Here the CDR3 DNA reads TGCGCCAGCAGCCAAGATACACAGTCCCGCGTAGCTTTCTTT.

V gene TRBV27 combines with J gene TRBJ1-4; D uncertain. The germline gives CDR1 MNHEY, CDR2 SMNVEV (reference sequence). The germline V and J ends were trimmed by 0 bases and 6 bases, with 11 bases remaining between them. The CDR3 is 15 residues long. This CDR3 is CASSLSGGSYEKLFF. The DNA for the CDR3 is TGTGCCAGCAGTTTATCGGGCGGATCGTATGAAAAACTGTTTTTT.